This T cell receptor beta chain appears in the sequencing data of a study of glioma-infiltrating T cells. Study-wide findings and caveats: Above-expected tissue-blood divergence occurred in all gliomas, most in low-grade ones. Very few CDR3 sequences were shared between tissue and blood.

TCR alpha and beta CDR3 regions were amplified from RNA using iRepertoire nested multiplex PCR. Tissue mRNA or PBMC total RNA, 100-400 ng, went into one-step reverse transcription and amplification. One entry per CDR3 protein, called by TCRdb with MiXCR from the multiplex PCR reads. The sample has fewer than 110,000 distinct CDR3 sequences; less than 30% are singletons. This clonotype was observed at least ten times. Its antigen is unknown. The CDR3 runs to 15 residues. The V end was cut by 7 bases, the J end by 5 bases, with 21 bases between. Germline values: CDR1 MDHEN, CDR2 SYDVKM. Specimen: glioma tissue, nonneoplastic brain tissue, or PBMCs (not recorded which). J is TRBJ2-7 and V is TRBV28; possible D gene TRBD1, 5 bases. The TCR originated in a human donor with low-grade glioma or glioblastoma, undergoing nonglioma brain surgery, or in good health (not recorded which). CDR3 sequence: CASTRTQGLIDEQYF. The CDR3 DNA is TGTGCCAGCACCCGAACGCAGGGATTAATAGACGAGCAGTACTTC.